The entry below describes one TCR beta chain. These data originate in a study of blood T cell repertoires in COVID-19. The CDR3 has 15 residues. J was trimmed by 2 bases and V by 3 bases; bases with no gene match: 5. Germline CDR1 and CDR2: MDHEN and SYDVKM. Original processing notes: Estimated nucleated cell counts came from reference gene primer amplification. Measured with immunoSEQ multiplex PCR; TCRdb has only the in-frame clones, and not every one. V and J calls and clone size are copied from that table; D and trimming were computed from the DNA. The sample lists 30,000 to 35,000 clones, over 70% occurring once.

Source material: peripheral blood. The chain has TRBV28 and TRBJ2-7; 9 bases are shared with TRBD2. The receptor was isolated from a man aged 65 to 79 with COVID-19, enrolled during active disease. CDR3 in amino acids: CASSFAAGGPYEQYF. The CDR3 nucleotides are TGTGCCAGCAGTTTCGCGGCGGGAGGGCCCTACGAGCAGTACTTC.